This is a list of T cell receptor beta chains from one sample in a study of graft-versus-host responses after intestinal transplantation. The method was immunoSEQ multiplex PCR; TCRdb's version includes in-frame clones alone and lacks a portion of them. The table lists about 120,000 clones, roughly 96% of them singletons. For these receptors, no antigen is known. This specimen was unstimulated CD8+ T cells sorted from spleen or lymph node cells, taken before intestinal transplant. All receptors come from a human donor who received an intestinal transplant. The CDR3 runs from the conserved cysteine through the conserved F or W. A D gene is named only where the DNA matches it firmly. Size tells how often a clone was seen (once, few, many) or the class of an expanded clone, and some rows leave it out.

v_call: TRBV5-4
d_call: .
clone_size: .
j_call: TRBJ1-2
cdr3_nt: TGTGCCAGCAGCTTGGATAGGGACTATGGCTACACCTTC
cdr3_aa: CASSLDRDYGYTF

v_call: TRBV6-1
d_call: TRBD1
clone_size: .
j_call: TRBJ1-1
cdr3_nt: TGTGCCAGCAGTTTGGGACAGGGTTACTCTGAAGCTTTCTTT
cdr3_aa: CASSLGQGYSEAFF

v_call: TRBV6-6
d_call: .
clone_size: .
j_call: TRBJ2-7
cdr3_nt: TGTGCCACCGGGGACCAGATCTACGAGCAGTACTTC
cdr3_aa: CATGDQIYEQYF

v_call: TRBV7-9
d_call: .
clone_size: .
j_call: TRBJ2-3
cdr3_nt: TGTGCCAGCAGCCGGCTGAGGGGAGCCGGGACAAATACGCAGTATTTT
cdr3_aa: CASSRLRGAGTNTQYF

v_call: TRBV6-5
d_call: .
clone_size: once
j_call: TRBJ2-5
cdr3_nt: TGTGCCAGCCGACCGGGCACCCAAGAGACCCAGTACTTC
cdr3_aa: CASRPGTQETQYF

v_call: TRBV4-2
d_call: TRBD1
clone_size: once
j_call: TRBJ1-4
cdr3_nt: TGTGCCAGCAGCCGTCTCGGACAGGGAAGTGGTGCAACTAATGAAAAACTGTTTTTT
cdr3_aa: CASSRLGQGSGATNEKLFF

v_call: TRBV5-6
d_call: .
clone_size: .
j_call: TRBJ1-5
cdr3_nt: TGTGCCAGCAACCTAGGCAATCAGCCCCAGCATTTT
cdr3_aa: CASNLGNQPQHF

v_call: TRBV4-1
d_call: .
clone_size: .
j_call: TRBJ2-5
cdr3_nt: TGCGCCAGCAGCCAAGGGCGGACTCTACAAGAGACCCAGTACTTC
cdr3_aa: CASSQGRTLQETQYF

v_call: TRBV7-9
d_call: TRBD2
clone_size: .
j_call: TRBJ2-3
cdr3_nt: TGTGCCAGCAGCTTCGCGGGAGGGCCCCCAGATACGCAGTATTTT
cdr3_aa: CASSFAGGPPDTQYF

v_call: TRBV27
d_call: .
clone_size: .
j_call: TRBJ2-7
cdr3_nt: TGTGCCAGCAGTCCATGGACGAGATCCTACGAGCAGTACTTC
cdr3_aa: CASSPWTRSYEQYF

v_call: TRBV10-1
d_call: .
clone_size: .
j_call: TRBJ2-2
cdr3_nt: TGCGCCAGCACCCAACAGGGCTCCGGGGAGCTGTTTTTT
cdr3_aa: CASTQQGSGELFF

v_call: TRBV10-3
d_call: .
clone_size: few
j_call: TRBJ2-7
cdr3_nt: TGTGCCATCAGTGAGTCGACCTACGAGCAGTACTTC
cdr3_aa: CAISESTYEQYF

v_call: TRBV7-2
d_call: .
clone_size: .
j_call: TRBJ2-7
cdr3_nt: TGTGCCAGCAGCTCACTGGCGGGCCTCTCCTACGAGCAGTACTTC
cdr3_aa: CASSSLAGLSYEQYF

v_call: TRBV7-2
d_call: .
clone_size: once
j_call: TRBJ2-7
cdr3_nt: TGTGCCAGCAGCTTAGTTCCTAGCCCCAACAACGAGCAGTACTTC
cdr3_aa: CASSLVPSPNNEQYF

v_call: TRBV27
d_call: TRBD1
clone_size: .
j_call: TRBJ2-7
cdr3_nt: TGTGCCAGCAGTCGAACAGGGACAGTCGAGCAGTACTTC
cdr3_aa: CASSRTGTVEQYF

v_call: TRBV7-9
d_call: .
clone_size: .
j_call: TRBJ2-1
cdr3_nt: TGTGCCAGCAGCTTAGGGGGCGATCTCGACCAGTTCTTC
cdr3_aa: CASSLGGDLDQFF

v_call: TRBV28
d_call: .
clone_size: .
j_call: TRBJ2-1
cdr3_nt: TGTGCCAGCAGTCGGCGAGGTTTCGGCTCCTACAATGAGCAGTTCTTC
cdr3_aa: CASSRRGFGSYNEQFF

v_call: TRBV6-5
d_call: .
clone_size: few
j_call: TRBJ1-2
cdr3_nt: TGTGCCAGCAGCCCCGGGACGACGAACGGCTACACCTTC
cdr3_aa: CASSPGTTNGYTF

v_call: TRBV28
d_call: TRBD2
clone_size: .
j_call: TRBJ2-2
cdr3_nt: TGTGCCAGCAGTTTCGGAGCGGGAGGGGACACCGGGGAGCTGTTTTTT
cdr3_aa: CASSFGAGGDTGELFF

v_call: TRBV25-1
d_call: TRBD1
clone_size: .
j_call: TRBJ2-1
cdr3_nt: TGTGCCAGCAGTGAATGGAGCAGGGGGAGAGGTGAGCAGTTCTTC
cdr3_aa: CASSEWSRGRGEQFF

v_call: TRBV19
d_call: .
clone_size: .
j_call: TRBJ1-5
cdr3_nt: TGTGCCAGTAGTCGTTGGAGGACAGGCAATCAGCCCCAGCATTTT
cdr3_aa: CASSRWRTGNQPQHF

v_call: TRBV4-1
d_call: TRBD2
clone_size: .
j_call: TRBJ2-1
cdr3_nt: TGCGCCAGCACCCAGGGATCGGGACTAGCGACCAATGAGCAGTTCTTC
cdr3_aa: CASTQGSGLATNEQFF

v_call: TRBV10-3
d_call: TRBD1
clone_size: .
j_call: TRBJ1-3
cdr3_nt: TGTGCCAGCCTCGGACAGGTTAGGGGAAACACCATATATTTT
cdr3_aa: CASLGQVRGNTIYF